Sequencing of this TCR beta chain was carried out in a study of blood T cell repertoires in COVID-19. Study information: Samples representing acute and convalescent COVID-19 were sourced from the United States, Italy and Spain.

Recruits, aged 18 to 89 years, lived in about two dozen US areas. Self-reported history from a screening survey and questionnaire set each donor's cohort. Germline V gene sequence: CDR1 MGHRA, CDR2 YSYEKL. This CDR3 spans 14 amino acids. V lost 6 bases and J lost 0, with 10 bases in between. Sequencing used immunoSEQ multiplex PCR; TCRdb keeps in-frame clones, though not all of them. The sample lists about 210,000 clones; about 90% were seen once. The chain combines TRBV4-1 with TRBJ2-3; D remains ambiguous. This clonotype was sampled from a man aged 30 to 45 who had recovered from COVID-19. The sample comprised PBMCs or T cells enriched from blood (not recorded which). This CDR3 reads CASRDRNSTDTQYF. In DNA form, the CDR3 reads TGCGCCAGCAGAGATAGAAATAGCACAGATACGCAGTATTTT.